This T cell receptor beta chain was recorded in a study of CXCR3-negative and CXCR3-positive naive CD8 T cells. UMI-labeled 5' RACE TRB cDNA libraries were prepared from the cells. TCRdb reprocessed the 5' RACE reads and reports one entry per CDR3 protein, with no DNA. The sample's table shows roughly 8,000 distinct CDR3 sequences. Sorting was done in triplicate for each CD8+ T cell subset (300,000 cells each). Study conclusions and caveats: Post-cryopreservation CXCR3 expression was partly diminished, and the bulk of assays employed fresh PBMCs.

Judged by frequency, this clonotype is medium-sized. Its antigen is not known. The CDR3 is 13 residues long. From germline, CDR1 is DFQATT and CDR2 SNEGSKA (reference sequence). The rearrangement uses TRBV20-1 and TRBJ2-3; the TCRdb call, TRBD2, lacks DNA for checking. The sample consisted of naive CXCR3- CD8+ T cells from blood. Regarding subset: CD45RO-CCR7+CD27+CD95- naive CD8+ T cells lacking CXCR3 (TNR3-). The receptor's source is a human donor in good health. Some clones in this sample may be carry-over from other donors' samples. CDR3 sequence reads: CSAGLEGTDTQYF.